This T cell receptor beta chain was profiled in a study of T-cell memory formation after mild COVID-19. Whole-study results and caveats: For contracting clones, CD4+ ones sat mainly in CM and EM, CD8+ in EMRA. Day 15 to 85 contractors were CD4/CD8 balanced; later expanders leaned CD4+.

The CDR3 spans 11 residues. Trimming removed 6 bases from V and 7 bases from J, with 9 bases in between. This clonotype was found a few times. Its antigen is still unknown. TCRalpha and TCRbeta libraries used 5'RACE with constant-segment primers and UMIs. TCRdb fed the 5' RACE reads into MiXCR, producing one record per CDR3 protein. The sample holds roughly 550,000 distinct CDR3 sequences, around 21% seen once. The chain has TRBV12-3 or TRBV12-4 and TRBJ2-5, with D possibly matching TRBD2 (5 bases). Sequenced sample: PBMCs or a T cell subset sorted from them (not recorded which). This TCR was sampled from an adult woman who had mild COVID-19 (a few samples of this study predate the infection). Cell type and time point are not known. CDR3 nucleotide sequence: TGTGCCAGCAGCCCCGGGGTGACCCAGTACTTC. Protein product: CASSPGVTQYF.